This TCR beta chain is from a study of cytomegalovirus exposure and HLA in healthy donors. Trimming took 5 bases from V and 1 from J, leaving 8 bases between them. The germline V gene encodes CDR1 SEHNR and CDR2 FQNEAQ (reference sequence). CDR3 length equals 14 residues. 13 Jbeta primers and 60 Vbeta primers were used for the PCR. The data were produced by immunoSEQ multiplex PCR, yet TCRdb's version contains in-frame clones alone and is incomplete. The sample holds 90,000 to 110,000 clones, 75% seen once. While unrecorded immune exposures were likely, the donors were nominally healthy when sampled. The chain uses TRBV7-9 and TRBJ2-2; D is perhaps TRBD1 (5 bases). This TCR was sampled from a man aged 40-55 years in good health and CMV-seronegative. The sequenced sample was PBMCs. CDR3 bases: TGTGCCAGCAGCGAAGGGGAGAACACCGGGGAGCTGTTTTTT. Translated, it gives CASSEGENTGELFF.